These T cell receptor beta chains were read from a single sample in a study of cytomegalovirus exposure and HLA in healthy donors. Libraries were prepared by immunoSEQ multiplex PCR; TCRdb keeps only in-frame clonotypes and omits some of them. The sample carries more than 150,000 clones, roughly 78% recorded once. The sequenced sample consisted of PBMCs. These receptors originate from a boy aged 10-17 years in good health and CMV-seronegative. Each CDR3 is given with its conserved first and last residue. The order of the fields is J gene, V gene, clone size, D gene, CDR3 DNA, CDR3 protein. D genes are given only for firm matches. A clone size is listed for some rows: how often the clone was seen (once, few, many), or a class if it is expanded.

j_call: TRBJ2-1; v_call: TRBV5-1; clone_size: .; d_call: .; cdr3_nt: TGCGCCAGCAGCTTGGCCTTTTTTGAGCAGTTCTTC; cdr3_aa: CASSLAFFEQFF
j_call: TRBJ1-3; v_call: TRBV30; clone_size: .; d_call: .; cdr3_nt: TGTGCCTGGAGTAGGAACGTAAACAGTAACACCATATATTTT; cdr3_aa: CAWSRNVNSNTIYF
j_call: TRBJ2-7; v_call: TRBV9; clone_size: .; d_call: .; cdr3_nt: TGTGCCAGCAGCGCAGGAGGTTCCTACGAGCAGTACTTC; cdr3_aa: CASSAGGSYEQYF
j_call: TRBJ2-7; v_call: TRBV4-1; clone_size: .; d_call: .; cdr3_nt: TGCGCCAGCAGCCAAGAACCAATGACTACCTACGAGCAGTACTTC; cdr3_aa: CASSQEPMTTYEQYF
j_call: TRBJ2-5; v_call: TRBV6-6; clone_size: .; d_call: .; cdr3_nt: TGTGCCAGCAGTACTACTAGGAGCGGAGAGACCCAGTACTTC; cdr3_aa: CASSTTRSGETQYF
j_call: TRBJ1-4; v_call: TRBV15; clone_size: .; d_call: TRBD1; cdr3_nt: TGTGCCACCAGCAGGCGGGACAGAGAAAAACTGTTTTTT; cdr3_aa: CATSRRDREKLFF
j_call: TRBJ2-7; v_call: TRBV14; clone_size: .; d_call: TRBD1; cdr3_nt: TGTGCCAGCAGCCACAAGACAGGGTACGGTGTGAAGCAGTACTTC; cdr3_aa: CASSHKTGYGVKQYF
j_call: TRBJ2-1; v_call: TRBV19; clone_size: .; d_call: TRBD2; cdr3_nt: TGTGCCAGTAGTAGGGGACTAGCGGGAGTCTACGACAATGAGCAGTTCTTC; cdr3_aa: CASSRGLAGVYDNEQFF
j_call: TRBJ2-7; v_call: TRBV7-9; clone_size: .; d_call: .; cdr3_nt: TGTGCCAGCAGCTTAGATCCAGGGATGGACGAGCAGTACTTC; cdr3_aa: CASSLDPGMDEQYF
j_call: TRBJ2-7; v_call: TRBV7-2; clone_size: .; d_call: TRBD2; cdr3_nt: TGTGCCAGCAGCTTAGAGGGCGGGAGGGCCCCAGGGCAGTACTTC; cdr3_aa: CASSLEGGRAPGQYF
j_call: TRBJ2-1; v_call: TRBV6-5; clone_size: .; d_call: TRBD2; cdr3_nt: TGTGCCAGCAGTTACTGGGAGGGCCGAATCGATGAGCAGTTCTTC; cdr3_aa: CASSYWEGRIDEQFF
j_call: TRBJ1-2; v_call: TRBV30; clone_size: .; d_call: .; cdr3_nt: TGTGCCTGGAGGCCAGATTTATTTCTTAACTATGGCTACACCTTC; cdr3_aa: CAWRPDLFLNYGYTF
j_call: TRBJ2-7; v_call: TRBV19; clone_size: .; d_call: .; cdr3_nt: TGTGCCAGTAGTCCACTTCCGGGGGGGTCTAGGGGGCACAACACCTACGAGCAGTACTTC; cdr3_aa: CASSPLPGGSRGHNTYEQYF
j_call: TRBJ1-1; v_call: TRBV7-2; clone_size: few; d_call: .; cdr3_nt: TGTGCCAGCAGCTTACCCCCCTATTTCAGTTCGGAGGCTGAAGCTTTCTTT; cdr3_aa: CASSLPPYFSSEAEAFF
j_call: TRBJ1-2; v_call: TRBV9; clone_size: .; d_call: TRBD1; cdr3_nt: TGTGCCAGCAGCGGAGGGACAGGGTATGGCTACACCTTC; cdr3_aa: CASSGGTGYGYTF
j_call: TRBJ1-2; v_call: TRBV15; clone_size: .; d_call: .; cdr3_nt: TGTGCCACCAGCAACCAAACAAGCGGGTTCTATGGCTACACCTTC; cdr3_aa: CATSNQTSGFYGYTF
j_call: TRBJ1-4; v_call: TRBV19; clone_size: .; d_call: .; cdr3_nt: TGTGCCAGTAGTATACAGCACCTAACGGGGAAAAGACTGTTTTTT; cdr3_aa: CASSIQHLTGKRLFF
j_call: TRBJ1-5; v_call: TRBV11-3; clone_size: .; d_call: .; cdr3_nt: TGTGCCAGCACCACTTCGAGTGTAAGCCAGCCCCAGCATTTT; cdr3_aa: CASTTSSVSQPQHF